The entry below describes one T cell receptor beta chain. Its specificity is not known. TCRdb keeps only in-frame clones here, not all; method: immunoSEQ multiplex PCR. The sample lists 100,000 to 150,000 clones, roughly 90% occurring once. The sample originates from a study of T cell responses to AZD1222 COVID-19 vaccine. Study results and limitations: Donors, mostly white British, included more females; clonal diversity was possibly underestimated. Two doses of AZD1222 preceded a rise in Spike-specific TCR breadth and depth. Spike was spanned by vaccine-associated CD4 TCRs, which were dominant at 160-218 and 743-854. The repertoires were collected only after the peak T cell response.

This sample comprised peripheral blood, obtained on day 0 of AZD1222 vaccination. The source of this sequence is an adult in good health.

The CDR3 nucleotides are TGCGCCAGCAGCCAAGATGTTAGAGTGGCGGAGACCCAGTACTTC. It translates to CASSQDVRVAETQYF. The chain employs TRBV4-3 and TRBJ2-5; D unresolved. Germline loops: CDR1 LGHNA, CDR2 YSLEER. Trimming shortened V by 0 bases and J by 5 bases, and 13 bases separated the two germline ends. The CDR3 sequence is 15 residues long.